The 18 T cell receptor beta chains below all came from one sample that was sequenced in a study of T cell responses to AZD1222 COVID-19 vaccine (dated by TCRdb to about 2021). To prepare the library, the immunoSEQ multiplex PCR assay was applied. Drawn from immuneACCESS, this table holds only the in-frame rearrangements with V and J called that TCRdb kept. Clones are partly lost; checked studies trace under half to an unresolved V gene and leave the rest unexplained. The sample includes 140,000 to 150,000 clones, with roughly 93% observed a single time. The top ten clonotypes cover approximately 5% of the sample. Read against the paper, the sample's time point label means: baseline before first vaccination. The material sequenced was peripheral blood, taken on day 0 of AZD1222 vaccination. The receptors stem from an adult in good health.

CDR3 nucleotide sequence: TGTGCCAGCAGCCAAGACCAGCGGGAAGACAATGAGCAGTTCTTC. It specifies CASSQDQREDNEQFF. The chain links TRBV3-1 (or the pseudogene TRBV3-2) to TRBJ2-1; 7 nucleotides agree with TRBD2. J lost 5 bases, V lost 0 bases, and 4 bases had no gene match. Germline values: CDR1 LGHDT, CDR2 YNNKEL (reference sequence). The CDR3 sequence is 15 residues long.

This chain links TRBV10-3 with TRBJ2-5, with D perhaps being TRBD1 or TRBD2 (6 bases each). CDR1 is ENHRY and CDR2 is SYGVKD in the germline V gene. Trimming cost V 5 bases and J 5 bases, with 12 bases left between them. The CDR3 is 13 amino acids. CDR3 DNA sequence: TGTGCCATCAGTCCGGGGGCTTTGGAGACCCAGTACTTC. It translates to CAISPGALETQYF.

The chain couples TRBV7-2 to TRBJ1-3, with TRBD1 as a possible D gene (5 bases). Germline V lookup: CDR1 SGHTA, CDR2 FQGNSA. V lost 2 bases, J lost 4 bases, and 9 bases lay in between. This CDR3 comprises 14 residues. The chain's CDR3 is CASSLTRTGNTIYF. The DNA of the CDR3 is TGTGCCAGCAGCTTAACCCGGACAGGAAACACCATATATTTT.

This chain connects TRBV12-5 to TRBJ1-5; TRBD1 is a possible D gene (6 bases). The V gene's germline CDR1 is LGHNT and CDR2 FRNRAP. Between the trimmed V and J ends, which lost 0 bases and 6 bases, there was a span of 15 bases. CDR3 length: 16 amino acids. The CDR3 coding sequence is TGTGCTAGTGGTTTGGTATACGGCAGGGGCGCTCAGCCCCAGCATTTT. Translated: CASGLVYGRGAQPQHF. Using reference TRBV12-5 and TRBJ1-5 for the parts outside the CDR3, the full variable domain is DARVTQTPRHKVTEMGQEVTMRCQPILGHNTVFWYRQTMMQGLELLAYFRNRAPLDDSGMPKDRFSAEMPDATLATLKIQPSEPRDSAVYFCASGLVYGRGAQPQHFGDGTRLSIL.

The J gene is TRBJ2-1, the V gene TRBV5-4, with 8 nucleotides matching TRBD1. This CDR3 region has 15 residues. The trim removed 0 bases at V and 6 bases at J, leaving 5 bases unmatched. Germline V lookup: CDR1 SGHNT, CDR2 YYREEE (reference sequence). The CDR3: CASSLDGTGGNEQFF. DNA of the CDR3: TGTGCCAGCAGCTTGGATGGGACAGGCGGCAATGAGCAGTTCTTC. Filled out from reference TRBV5-4 and TRBJ2-1, the complete variable domain reads ETGVTQSPTHLIKTRGQQVTLRCSSQSGHNTVSWYQQALGQGPQFIFQYYREEENGRGNFPPRFSGLQFPNYSSELNVNALELDDSALYLCASSLDGTGGNEQFFGPGTRLTVL.

The CDR3 DNA sequence: TGCGCCAGCAGCTTGGTTAGTGGCGGGAACAATGAGCAGTTCTTC. It specifies CASSLVSGGNNEQFF. The genes are TRBV5-1 and TRBJ2-1; possibly TRBD2 for D (6 bases). V was clipped by 0 bases and J by 5 bases, with 12 bases between them. Germline CDR1 and CDR2: SGHRS and YFSETQ. The CDR3 extends over 15 amino acids.

The chain joins TRBV18 to TRBJ1-1; D gene unclear. The CDR3 is made up of 13 amino acids. Trimming cost V 3 bases and J 6 bases, with 11 bases left between them. Germline V gives CDR1 KGHSH, CDR2 LQKENI. CDR3 loop: CASSPVTVPEAFF. CDR3 in DNA: TGTGCCAGCTCACCGGTGACCGTGCCTGAAGCTTTCTTT. Using reference TRBV18 and TRBJ1-1 for the parts outside the CDR3, the full variable domain is NAGVMQNPRHLVRRRGQEARLRCSPMKGHSHVYWYRQLPEEGLKFMVYLQKENIIDESGMPKERFSAEFPKEGPSILRIQQVVRGDSAAYFCASSPVTVPEAFFGQGTRLTVV.

The chain couples TRBV19 to TRBJ2-4; a weak D match, TRBD2 (6 bases). Per germline, CDR1 LNHDA and CDR2 SQIVND (reference sequence). This CDR3 has 14 residues. Trimming cost V 3 bases and J 1 base, with 7 bases left between them. The CDR3 here is CASSIRGAKNIQYF. The DNA of the CDR3 is TGTGCCAGTAGTATTCGGGGGGCCAAAAACATTCAGTACTTC.

The CDR3 DNA reads TGTGCCAGCAGTTCCCTGGGACAGGGGGCCAGTTCACCCCTCCACTTT. It codes for CASSSLGQGASSPLHF. V and J are TRBV28 and TRBJ1-6, with 12 bases fitting TRBD1. The CDR3 runs 16 residues. The V segment lost 4 bases and the J segment 9 bases; nucleotides outside the gene matches: 7. Germline CDR1 reads MDHEN; CDR2 reads SYDVKM.

V usage is TRBV18 and J usage is TRBJ2-7; no clear D gene. Between the trimmed V and J ends, which lost 0 bases and 3 bases, there was a span of 6 bases. This CDR3 has 13 residues. Germline CDR1 and CDR2: KGHSH and LQKENI. CDR3 nucleotides: TGTGCCAGCTCACCACCGACCAGCTACGAGCAGTACTTC. Translation: CASSPPTSYEQYF.

The chain recombines TRBV11-2 with TRBJ2-2, with TRBD2 matching 8 bases. V trimming: 1 base; J trimming: 0 bases; junction bases outside the gene matches: 4. Germline V gene data show CDR1 as SGHAT and CDR2 as FQNNGV. The CDR3 is 17 amino acids. CDR3 loop: CASSLVLAGTNTGELFF. CDR3 bases: TGTGCCAGCAGCTTAGTATTAGCGGGGACGAACACCGGGGAGCTGTTTTTT.

This chain joins TRBV24-1 and TRBJ2-3; TRBD1 agrees at 10 bases. Germline CDR1 reads KGHDR; CDR2 reads SFDVKD. The CDR3 consists of 16 residues. The V gene end was trimmed by 5 bases and the J gene end by 5 bases; junction bases not matched to a gene: 9. The CDR3 loop reads CATSGGTGVSVDTQYF. CDR3 DNA sequence: TGTGCCACCAGTGGGGGGACAGGGGTCTCCGTAGATACGCAGTATTTT.

The chain uses TRBV4-1 and TRBJ2-1, with 7 bases fitting TRBD1. V lost 1 base and J lost 7; bases outside the gene matches: 7. Germline V gives CDR1 MGHRA, CDR2 YSYEKL. The CDR3 is 15 residues long. The CDR3 DNA is TGCGCCAGCAGCCAAGTCGCGGCAGGGGGTAATGAGCAGTTCTTC. This sequence encodes CASSQVAAGGNEQFF.

The J gene is TRBJ2-1, the V gene TRBV6-6, with TRBD2 matching over 9 bases. V shed 0 bases and J 7 bases; nucleotides not matched to a gene: 4. Germline V gene data show CDR1 as MNHNY and CDR2 as SVGAGI (reference sequence). This CDR3 region has 15 residues. The CDR3 DNA sequence: TGTGCCAGCAGTTACTCGGTAGCGGGAGCGAATGAGCAGTTCTTC. It yields the protein CASSYSVAGANEQFF.

The chain combines TRBV29-1 with TRBJ1-3; unclear D gene. The CDR3 covers 14 residues. Trimming pared 3 bases from V and 0 bases from J, leaving 9 bases between. The germline V gene has CDR1 SQVTM and CDR2 ANQGSEA. The CDR3 is CSVERTHSGNTIYF. The CDR3 bases are TGCAGCGTTGAGCGGACCCACTCTGGAAACACCATATATTTT.

The chain couples TRBV2 to TRBJ1-2; the D is unclear. CDR3 size: 11 residues. V was pared by 5 bases and J by 8 bases, with 9 bases between. The germline CDR1 and CDR2 sequences are SNHLY and FYNNEI. The CDR3 loop reads CASSSWLGYTF. The CDR3 DNA sequence: TGTGCCAGCAGTAGTTGGTTGGGCTACACCTTC. Together with reference TRBV2 and TRBJ1-2, the CDR3 gives the full variable domain: EPEVTQTPSHQVTQMGQEVILRCVPISNHLYFYWYRQILGQKVEFLVSFYNNEISEKSEIFDDQFSVERPDGSNFTLKIRSTKLEDSAMYFCASSSWLGYTFGSGTRLTVV.

This clone was recorded once. The chain links TRBV2 to TRBJ2-7; no clear D gene. The CDR3 runs to 14 residues. The V and J ends lost 2 bases and 4 bases respectively, with 12 bases between them. Germline values: CDR1 SNHLY, CDR2 FYNNEI. CDR3 nucleotide sequence: TGTGCCAGCAGTGAATTGGGCGGAAGTTACGAGCAGTACTTC. Its translation: CASSELGGSYEQYF.

The chain employs TRBV19 and TRBJ1-4; TRBD1 might be the D (6 bases). Germline V CDR1 and CDR2: LNHDA, SQIVND (reference sequence). V lost 4 bases and J 3 bases, leaving 12 bases between the germline ends. The CDR3 is 15 residues long. In DNA, the CDR3 is TGTGCCAGTAGTAATCCGACAGGTGCTAATGAAAAACTGTTTTTT. Protein: CASSNPTGANEKLFF.